The rows below give T cell receptor beta chains drawn from one sample of a study of technical replicates of blood from several donors. TCRdb keeps only in-frame clones here, not all; method: immunoSEQ multiplex PCR. Of tens of thousands of clones listed, around 93% are singletons. Material for sequencing was T cells isolated from PBMCs. Receptors were obtained from a human donor in good health. CDR3s include the opening cysteine and the closing phenylalanine or tryptophan. Fields, in order: CDR3 protein, CDR3 DNA, clone size, D gene, V gene, J gene. The D gene is left open where the match is weak. The listing skips clone size in some rows; elsewhere it reads once, few, many or a size class.

cdr3_aa: CASSLMTAPDTQYF
cdr3_nt: TGTGCCAGCAGCTTGATGACAGCACCAGATACGCAGTATTTT
clone_size: -
d_call: -
v_call: TRBV5-4
j_call: TRBJ2-3

cdr3_aa: CASTYRGHENNEQFF
cdr3_nt: TGTGCCAGTACCTACAGGGGGCATGAAAACAATGAGCAGTTCTTC
clone_size: -
d_call: TRBD1
v_call: TRBV6-5
j_call: TRBJ2-1

cdr3_aa: CASSIPGLNPGDYEQYF
cdr3_nt: TGTGCCAGCAGCATACCCGGCTTAAACCCGGGGGACTACGAGCAGTACTTC
clone_size: -
d_call: -
v_call: TRBV7-9
j_call: TRBJ2-7

cdr3_aa: CSFGQGKGAFF
cdr3_nt: TGCAGCTTCGGACAGGGGAAGGGGGCTTTCTTT
clone_size: -
d_call: TRBD1
v_call: TRBV29-1
j_call: TRBJ1-1

cdr3_aa: CATQRPHPGGGEYSNQPQHF
cdr3_nt: TGCGCCACCCAACGGCCCCACCCAGGGGGCGGCGAATATAGCAATCAGCCCCAGCATTTT
clone_size: -
d_call: TRBD1
v_call: TRBV23-1
j_call: TRBJ1-5

cdr3_aa: CASSPGQGFAMNTEAFF
cdr3_nt: TGTGCCAGCAGCCCGGGACAGGGGTTCGCTATGAACACTGAAGCTTTCTTT
clone_size: -
d_call: TRBD1
v_call: TRBV9
j_call: TRBJ1-1

cdr3_aa: CASSFSLAGDNTGELFF
cdr3_nt: TGTGCCAGCAGCTTTAGTCTAGCGGGGGATAACACCGGGGAGCTGTTTTTT
clone_size: -
d_call: TRBD2
v_call: TRBV11-2
j_call: TRBJ2-2

cdr3_aa: CASRPGLAQYEQYF
cdr3_nt: TGTGCCAGCAGACCGGGACTAGCCCAATACGAGCAGTACTTC
clone_size: -
d_call: TRBD2
v_call: TRBV6-4
j_call: TRBJ2-7

cdr3_aa: CASSVGTGSYGYTF
cdr3_nt: TGTGCCAGCAGCGTGGGGACAGGGAGCTATGGCTACACCTTC
clone_size: -
d_call: TRBD1
v_call: TRBV9
j_call: TRBJ1-2

cdr3_aa: CASSPDRGEKLFF
cdr3_nt: TGCGCCAGCAGCCCCGACCGAGGGGAAAAACTGTTTTTT
clone_size: -
d_call: -
v_call: TRBV5-1
j_call: TRBJ1-4

cdr3_aa: CASSFSVAGEVQYF
cdr3_nt: TGTGCCAGCAGCTTCTCGGTAGCGGGAGAGGTCCAGTACTTC
clone_size: once
d_call: TRBD2
v_call: TRBV7-9
j_call: TRBJ2-5

cdr3_aa: CASSQGGLGAFF
cdr3_nt: TGTGCCAGCAGTCAGGGCGGACTAGGAGCTTTCTTT
clone_size: -
d_call: -
v_call: TRBV28
j_call: TRBJ1-1

cdr3_aa: CASSSQGPQRNRGYTF
cdr3_nt: TGTGCCAGCAGTTCCCAAGGCCCTCAGCGGAATAGGGGCTACACCTTC
clone_size: -
d_call: -
v_call: TRBV28
j_call: TRBJ1-2

cdr3_aa: CASSLAGGNYGYTF
cdr3_nt: TGCGCCAGCAGCTTGGCCGGAGGGAATTATGGCTACACCTTC
clone_size: -
d_call: -
v_call: TRBV5-1
j_call: TRBJ1-2

cdr3_aa: CASSHPGTTNTGELFF
cdr3_nt: TGTGCCAGCAGTCACCCGGGGACAACAAACACCGGGGAGCTGTTTTTT
clone_size: -
d_call: -
v_call: TRBV11-3
j_call: TRBJ2-2

cdr3_aa: CASSEVTSGLSYEQYF
cdr3_nt: TGTGCCAGCAGTGAAGTAACTAGCGGGCTTTCCTACGAGCAGTACTTC
clone_size: once
d_call: TRBD2
v_call: TRBV6-1
j_call: TRBJ2-7

cdr3_aa: CAIMGGLAGSYEQYF
cdr3_nt: TGTGCCATCATGGGGGGACTAGCGGGATCCTACGAGCAGTACTTC
clone_size: once
d_call: TRBD2
v_call: TRBV10-3
j_call: TRBJ2-7

cdr3_aa: CAISDGTGSGTQYF
cdr3_nt: TGTGCCATCAGCGACGGGACAGGGTCAGGGACCCAGTACTTC
clone_size: -
d_call: TRBD1
v_call: TRBV10-3
j_call: TRBJ2-5

cdr3_aa: CANLVVPGEGQDIPYSYEQYF
cdr3_nt: TGTGCCAATCTGGTAGTCCCCGGTGAGGGACAGGACATCCCCTACTCCTACGAGCAGTACTTC
clone_size: -
d_call: TRBD1
v_call: TRBV2
j_call: TRBJ2-7

cdr3_aa: CASTITGYEQYF
cdr3_nt: TGTGCCAGCACCATTACAGGCTACGAGCAGTACTTC
clone_size: -
d_call: -
v_call: TRBV28
j_call: TRBJ2-7

cdr3_aa: CAWGKGANEQFF
cdr3_nt: TGTGCCTGGGGGAAGGGGGCGAATGAGCAGTTCTTC
clone_size: -
d_call: TRBD1
v_call: TRBV30
j_call: TRBJ2-1

cdr3_aa: CASSLVWRGAPRIYEQYF
cdr3_nt: TGTGCCAGCAGCTTAGTATGGCGGGGGGCCCCTAGAATATACGAGCAGTACTTC
clone_size: -
d_call: TRBD2
v_call: TRBV7-9
j_call: TRBJ2-7

cdr3_aa: CAWSPHIRTGEVGEQYF
cdr3_nt: TGTGCCTGGAGTCCCCACATTAGGACTGGGGAGGTGGGCGAGCAGTACTTC
clone_size: -
d_call: -
v_call: TRBV30
j_call: TRBJ2-7

cdr3_aa: CASSLTADNEQFF
cdr3_nt: TGCGCCAGCAGCTTGACAGCGGACAATGAGCAGTTCTTC
clone_size: -
d_call: -
v_call: TRBV5-1
j_call: TRBJ2-1

cdr3_aa: CASSFGTAEAFF
cdr3_nt: TGTGCCAGCAGTTTCGGGACAGCTGAAGCTTTCTTT
clone_size: -
d_call: TRBD1
v_call: TRBV6-5
j_call: TRBJ1-1

cdr3_aa: CASSFFQGKLNTEAFF
cdr3_nt: TGCGCCAGCAGCTTCTTTCAGGGGAAGTTGAACACTGAAGCTTTCTTT
clone_size: once
d_call: -
v_call: TRBV5-1
j_call: TRBJ1-1

cdr3_aa: CASSLREEQFF
cdr3_nt: TGTGCCAGCAGCCTGAGAGAAGAGCAGTTCTTC
clone_size: -
d_call: -
v_call: TRBV6-6
j_call: TRBJ2-1

cdr3_aa: CASPIYNEQFF
cdr3_nt: TGTGCCAGCCCTATCTACAATGAGCAGTTCTTC
clone_size: -
d_call: -
v_call: TRBV7-9
j_call: TRBJ2-1

cdr3_aa: CASSFRTGAINSPLHF
cdr3_nt: TGTGCCAGCAGCTTCCGGACAGGGGCGATTAATTCACCCCTCCACTTT
clone_size: -
d_call: TRBD1
v_call: TRBV11-3
j_call: TRBJ1-6

cdr3_aa: CAWRDSGDTQYF
cdr3_nt: TGTGCCTGGAGGGACTCAGGAGATACGCAGTATTTT
clone_size: -
d_call: -
v_call: TRBV30
j_call: TRBJ2-3

cdr3_aa: CASSGTRTAYNEQFF
cdr3_nt: TGTGCCAGCAGCGGTACTAGGACGGCCTACAATGAGCAGTTCTTC
clone_size: once
d_call: -
v_call: TRBV9
j_call: TRBJ2-1

cdr3_aa: CASSQLFPSRDTQYF
cdr3_nt: TGCGCCAGCAGCCAACTATTCCCATCCCGGGATACGCAGTATTTT
clone_size: -
d_call: -
v_call: TRBV4-1
j_call: TRBJ2-3

cdr3_aa: CASGGWDGRFYGYTF
cdr3_nt: TGTGCCAGCGGGGGCTGGGACGGTCGATTCTATGGCTACACCTTC
clone_size: -
d_call: -
v_call: TRBV28
j_call: TRBJ1-2

cdr3_aa: CSVSWRNPSTDTQYF
cdr3_nt: TGCAGCGTTTCGTGGAGGAACCCTAGCACAGATACGCAGTATTTT
clone_size: -
d_call: -
v_call: TRBV29-1
j_call: TRBJ2-3

cdr3_aa: CASSEGLVGVNVLTF
cdr3_nt: TGTGCCAGTAGTGAGGGACTAGTAGGGGTCAACGTCCTGACTTTC
clone_size: -
d_call: TRBD2
v_call: TRBV19
j_call: TRBJ2-6

cdr3_aa: CASSKGWGQMLAKNIQYF
cdr3_nt: TGTGCCAGCAGCAAAGGGTGGGGGCAGATGCTAGCCAAAAACATTCAGTACTTC
clone_size: -
d_call: -
v_call: TRBV21-1
j_call: TRBJ2-4

cdr3_aa: CASVKDRVQETQYF
cdr3_nt: TGTGCCAGCGTTAAAGACAGGGTCCAAGAGACCCAGTACTTC
clone_size: -
d_call: TRBD1
v_call: TRBV2
j_call: TRBJ2-5

cdr3_aa: CASRLPGRGDNEQFF
cdr3_nt: TGTGCCAGCAGACTCCCAGGACGGGGGGACAATGAGCAGTTCTTC
clone_size: -
d_call: TRBD2
v_call: TRBV6-6
j_call: TRBJ2-1

cdr3_aa: CASRSPGSYGYTF
cdr3_nt: TGTGCCAGCAGATCTCCAGGCTCCTATGGCTACACCTTC
clone_size: -
d_call: -
v_call: TRBV6-1
j_call: TRBJ1-2

cdr3_aa: CASSSDRANPYSGNTIYF
cdr3_nt: TGTGCCAGCAGTTCGGACAGGGCCAACCCGTACTCTGGAAACACCATATATTTT
clone_size: -
d_call: TRBD1
v_call: TRBV5-6
j_call: TRBJ1-3

cdr3_aa: CASSYGGSNEQYF
cdr3_nt: TGTGCCAGCAGTTACGGAGGGAGTAACGAGCAGTACTTC
clone_size: -
d_call: -
v_call: TRBV6-5
j_call: TRBJ2-7

cdr3_aa: CASSSQTQNEKLFF
cdr3_nt: TGTGCCAGCAGCTCTCAGACACAAAATGAAAAACTGTTTTTT
clone_size: few
d_call: -
v_call: TRBV9
j_call: TRBJ1-4

cdr3_aa: CASSEYGLSYEQYF
cdr3_nt: TGTGCCAGCAGTGAATATGGGCTTTCCTACGAGCAGTACTTC
clone_size: -
d_call: -
v_call: TRBV25-1
j_call: TRBJ2-7

cdr3_aa: CASSQEVSSYNSPLHF
cdr3_nt: TGTGCCAGCAGCCAAGAAGTTAGCTCCTATAATTCACCCCTCCACTTT
clone_size: -
d_call: -
v_call: TRBV11-2
j_call: TRBJ1-6

cdr3_aa: CASNGGRSEETQYF
cdr3_nt: TGTGCCAGCAACGGGGGAAGATCGGAAGAGACCCAGTACTTC
clone_size: -
d_call: -
v_call: TRBV9
j_call: TRBJ2-5

cdr3_aa: CSVEDLAGTGELFF
cdr3_nt: TGCAGCGTTGAAGATCTGGCGGGGACCGGGGAGCTGTTTTTT
clone_size: -
d_call: -
v_call: TRBV29-1
j_call: TRBJ2-2

cdr3_aa: CASSTQTEYNSPLHF
cdr3_nt: TGTGCCAGCAGCACTCAAACAGAGTATAATTCACCCCTCCACTTT
clone_size: few
d_call: -
v_call: TRBV7-9
j_call: TRBJ1-6

cdr3_aa: CASSLAPRTGGARYGYTF
cdr3_nt: TGTGCCAGCAGCTTAGCTCCCCGGACAGGGGGCGCTCGGTATGGCTACACCTTC
clone_size: -
d_call: TRBD1
v_call: TRBV7-9
j_call: TRBJ1-2

cdr3_aa: CASSPGGGTYEQYF
cdr3_nt: TGTGCCAGCAGCCCCGGGGGGGGCACCTACGAGCAGTACTTC
clone_size: -
d_call: TRBD2
v_call: TRBV7-8
j_call: TRBJ2-7

cdr3_aa: CASRTNRATEAFF
cdr3_nt: TGTGCCAGCAGGACTAACAGGGCCACTGAAGCTTTCTTT
clone_size: -
d_call: -
v_call: TRBV2
j_call: TRBJ1-1

cdr3_aa: CASSAGGQGNTEAFF
cdr3_nt: TGCGCCAGCAGCGCCGGGGGACAGGGGAACACTGAAGCTTTCTTT
clone_size: -
d_call: TRBD1
v_call: TRBV5-1
j_call: TRBJ1-1

cdr3_aa: CASSFGTSGYNEQFF
cdr3_nt: TGTGCCAGCAGCTTTGGGACTAGCGGTTACAATGAGCAGTTCTTC
clone_size: once
d_call: TRBD2
v_call: TRBV5-4
j_call: TRBJ2-1

cdr3_aa: CASSPSLSAGNTGELFF
cdr3_nt: TGTGCCAGCTCACCCTCGTTATCCGCCGGGAACACCGGGGAGCTGTTTTTT
clone_size: -
d_call: -
v_call: TRBV18
j_call: TRBJ2-2

cdr3_aa: CASSPGQDYEQYF
cdr3_nt: TGTGCCAGCAGCCCGGGACAGGACTACGAGCAGTACTTC
clone_size: -
d_call: TRBD1
v_call: TRBV11-2
j_call: TRBJ2-7

cdr3_aa: CASSGGPFSGNQPQHF
cdr3_nt: TGTGCCAGCTCAGGAGGACCGTTCTCGGGCAATCAGCCCCAGCATTTT
clone_size: -
d_call: -
v_call: TRBV18
j_call: TRBJ1-5